This is a list of T cell receptor beta chains from one sample in a study of CDR3 diversity in severe acne. TCRdb passed the PCR reads through MiXCR, listing each CDR3 protein once. The repertoire holds roughly 93,000 distinct CDR3 sequences, with 49% as singletons. The specimen sequenced was blood. Every receptor here comes from a male donor with severe acne vulgaris. The conserved cysteine and the conserved F or W are not part of the CDR3 here. D genes are given only for firm matches.

CDR3aa,j_gene,v_gene,len,d_gene
ASSSLGTGQETQY,TRBJ2-5,TRBV5-1,13,NA
ASSVASRQGRQETQY,TRBJ2-5,TRBV9,15,TRBD1
ASSYGAGVDTQY,TRBJ2-3,TRBV6-5,12,TRBD2
ASSLGSGLYNQPQH,TRBJ1-5,TRBV12-3/TRBV12-4,14,NA
ATSDYKRTGTNYGYT,TRBJ1-2,TRBV24-1,15,TRBD1
ASSVAVAMETQY,TRBJ2-5,TRBV9,12,NA
ASSQDGLPGRVEQF,TRBJ2-1,TRBV4-1,14,TRBD2
ASRGADTGELF,TRBJ2-2,TRBV19,11,NA
ASSLSGTSGGYEQY,TRBJ2-7,TRBV6-5,14,TRBD2
ASSIRSLGQGSYNEQF,TRBJ2-1,TRBV11-3,16,TRBD1
ASSSLEGARPQH,TRBJ1-5,TRBV7-9,12,TRBD1
ASSFSGGGVSPLH,TRBJ1-6,TRBV27,13,NA
ASSLGDGGAYNEQF,TRBJ2-1,TRBV7-7,14,TRBD2
SAIMNYGYT,TRBJ1-2,TRBV20-1,9,NA
SAGWDWGPHTEAF,TRBJ1-1,TRBV29-1,13,NA
ASSPNLPTGELF,TRBJ2-2,TRBV7-9,12,NA
SARDRRTSGSYEQY,TRBJ2-7,TRBV20-1,14,TRBD2
ANRDSTSGSDTQY,TRBJ2-3,TRBV6-4,13,TRBD2
ASSVGNEKLF,TRBJ1-4,TRBV25-1,10,NA
ASSLGQGAFGSPLH,TRBJ1-6,TRBV12-3/TRBV12-4,14,NA
ASSLLGYEQY,TRBJ2-7,TRBV7-8,10,NA
ATSDPGQGWYEQY,TRBJ2-7,TRBV24-1,13,TRBD1
ATSRDPGTGSPLH,TRBJ1-6,TRBV15,13,NA
ASSDPGDTAGPQETQY,TRBJ2-5,TRBV2,16,NA
ASSFRLDGGELF,TRBJ2-2,TRBV28,12,NA
SASSPAGIDNEQY,TRBJ2-7,TRBV20-1,13,NA
ASSLRGAGTEAF,TRBJ1-1,TRBV12-3/TRBV12-4,12,NA
ASSQPSGNTGELF,TRBJ2-2,TRBV6-2/TRBV6-3,13,NA
ASSVDRGLYEQY,TRBJ2-7,TRBV7-3,12,TRBD1
ASKTTGDQETQY,TRBJ2-5,TRBV6-1,12,TRBD1
ASSVRQDSNTIY,TRBJ1-3,TRBV18,12,NA
ASSVPGATNEKLF,TRBJ1-4,TRBV4-1,13,NA
ASNPGLWSNQPQH,TRBJ1-5,TRBV7-2,13,NA
ASSLGTPGAGGANVLT,TRBJ2-6,TRBV7-9,16,TRBD2
ASSTWAGEETQY,TRBJ2-5,TRBV9,12,NA
ASSDWSGVCEQY,TRBJ2-7,TRBV2,12,NA
ASSLEARETQY,TRBJ2-5,TRBV5-6,11,NA
ASSFDRLAGGLF,TRBJ1-4,TRBV7-2,12,NA
SAKGGQANYGYT,TRBJ1-2,TRBV20-1,12,NA
SVASRTEAF,TRBJ1-1,TRBV29-1,9,NA
SARDGGRSADTQY,TRBJ2-3,TRBV20-1,13,NA
ASGHSLGRQTPAYEQY,TRBJ2-7,TRBV5-6,16,NA
ASSQATSVYEQY,TRBJ2-7,TRBV14,12,TRBD2
AISGGLAEKETQY,TRBJ2-5,TRBV10-3,13,TRBD2
SVRGAGANVLT,TRBJ2-6,TRBV29-1,11,NA
SVRLAGGRTDTQY,TRBJ2-3,TRBV29-1,13,TRBD2
ASSLGGLTYEQY,TRBJ2-7,TRBV11-2,12,NA
ASSLGANRNTIY,TRBJ1-3,TRBV5-6,12,NA
ASSTNSGANVLT,TRBJ2-6,TRBV9,12,NA
SAEREANTGELF,TRBJ2-2,TRBV20-1,12,TRBD2
ASGLVHPRRDSYEQY,TRBJ2-7,TRBV12-5,15,NA
AISERGDEQY,TRBJ2-7,TRBV10-3,10,NA
ASKLAQGSGELF,TRBJ2-2,TRBV7-2,12,NA